The clone carrying this T cell receptor beta chain was detected only a few times. The antigen is not known. This sample stems from a study of human T cells and chemical hapten exposure. Across the study: Patients received weekly diphenylcyclopropenone doses to the scalp throughout the roughly 22-week study.

Time point meaning: patch test 2, 6 weeks after DPC sensitization. Regarding treatment: therapeutic diphenylcyclopropenone sensitization with weekly scalp DPC. Unfractionated whole blood was the source of the extracted total RNA. TCRdb ran MiXCR on the RACE reads and lists one entry per CDR3 protein. The sample has 35,000 to 50,000 distinct CDR3 sequences; 9.5% to 10% are singletons. The study's findings and limits: Sensitization with DPC brought no change to TCRs above 1 in 1000 in frequency.

This clonotype originated in a woman in her 30s with alopecia areata. Some clones in this sample may be carry-over from other donors' samples. The sample consisted of whole blood, taken in connection with sensitization to the hapten diphenylcyclopropenone (DPC).

The CDR3 reads CATSTTGTVGFRAKNIQYF. The CDR3 DNA reads TGTGCCACCAGCACCACAGGGACAGTCGGTTTTAGGGCCAAAAACATTCAGTACTTC. The chain is built from TRBV15 and TRBJ2-4; 7 positions match TRBD1. There are 19 residues in the CDR3. CDR1 and CDR2 (germline): LNHNV, YYDKDF (reference sequence). The V segment lost 4 bases and the J segment 1 base; nucleotides outside the gene matches: 16.